This T cell receptor beta chain appears in the sequencing data of a study of T-cell reconstitution after alpha-beta-depleted transplantation in children (dated by TCRdb to the mid-2010s). In the study overall: T-cell immune reconstitution after TCRalphabeta/CD19-depleted allogeneic hematopoietic cell transplantation in children was quantitatively tracked in the study by means of TCR repertoire profiling.

This clonotype has a handful of counts. The antigen this receptor binds is unknown. No much larger clonotype is one base removed from it; base qualities were not supplied. Libraries were built with PCR. These reads were obtained on an Illumina HiSeq 2500. Molecular barcoding was employed in the preparation of TCR libraries, with unique molecular identifiers being used to normalize TCRbeta repertoire quantification. TCRdb applied fastp at Q25 and MiXCR to the public reads, then kept only in-frame beta chains. Rows merge per CDR3 protein into single entries with the most common DNA and genes. The table for this sample lists 500,000 to 750,000 distinct CDR3 sequences; 10% to 15% of them were counted only once. The ten largest clones add up to over 2% of the sample. V and J lose 6 bases and 4 bases, and a span of 16 bases separates them. Via the germline V gene, CDR1 is SGHVS and CDR2 FQNEAQ. From cysteine to phenylalanine, the CDR3 is 15 amino acids long. Kept here is only the CDR3 DNA, which spans 45 bases and is read in frame from base 1.

Broader findings and caveats from the paper: The apparently early recovery of alphabetaT-cell counts about two months after transplant reportedly depended on only several hundred rapidly expanded clones that came from non-depleted graft cells. Over the following months the frequencies of hyperexpanded clones went down, and after one year T-cell counts and TCRbeta diversity were mostly credited to newly produced T cells. The high TCRbeta diversity at day 60 in some patients was ascribed to recipient T cells and intrathymic progenitors that had survived conditioning.

Interpreted using the paper, the treatment or condition label stands for: allogeneic hematopoietic cell transplantation with graft depleted of TCRalphabeta T cells and CD19 B cells. The transplant recipients were children given TCRalphabeta/CD19-depleted allogeneic hematopoietic cell grafts. The sample was PBMCs, mostly from graft donor cells, taken 360 days after TCRalphabeta/CD19-depleted stem cell transplant. The chain was built from TRBV7-8 and TRBJ2-1; a weak D assignment points to TRBD2 (6 bases agree). The receptor comes from a male patient aged 5 to 17 who had a stem cell transplant for acute myeloid leukemia, so the T cells may come from the graft donor. The DNA reads as follows: TGTGCCAGCAGTTTTGGGGCGGGACCATACAATGAGCAGTTCTTC. Its protein product is CASSFGAGPYNEQFF.